Listed below are T cell receptor beta chains from one sample, sequenced in a study of Ad26.COV2.S vaccination and SARS-CoV-2 variants. TCRdb's copy holds only in-frame clones and misses some; the assay was immunoSEQ multiplex PCR. Altogether about 420,000 clones are present, more than 75% being singletons, with the ten largest covering less than 4%. The starting material was peripheral blood, obtained in a trial of Ad26.COV2.S vaccine versus placebo. The receptors were gathered from a person between 18 and 59 years old who received the Ad26.COV2.S COVID-19 vaccine or a placebo. Both conserved end residues are part of each CDR3. The order of the fields is J gene, D gene, V gene, clone size, CDR3 protein, CDR3 DNA. The D gene is left open where the match is weak. Only part of the rows carry a size: once, few, many, or a class if the clone is expanded.

TRBJ2-7 . TRBV2 once CASSGSAGVDF TGTGCCAGCTCGGGTTCGGCAGGGGTCGACTTC
TRBJ2-3 . TRBV7-2 . CASSSLGGLRADTQYF TGTGCCAGCAGCTCCCTAGGGGGGCTCAGGGCAGATACGCAGTATTTT
TRBJ1-3 . TRBV4-1 . CASSRPTEGFGNTIYF TGCGCCAGCAGCCGTCCGACAGAGGGCTTTGGAAACACCATATATTTT
TRBJ2-1 . TRBV11-2 . CASSLDLNYNEQFF TGTGCCAGCAGCTTAGATCTCAACTACAATGAGCAGTTCTTC
TRBJ2-6 . TRBV7-2 . CASSFSGANVLTF TGTGCCAGCAGCTTCTCTGGGGCCAACGTCCTGACTTTC
TRBJ1-5 . TRBV19 once CASSIGVALGQPQHF TGTGCCAGTAGTATTGGGGTAGCGCTCGGTCAGCCCCAGCATTTT
TRBJ2-2 . TRBV9 . CASSVATGRLTNTGELFF TGTGCCAGCAGCGTAGCTACGGGCCGACTCACGAACACCGGGGAGCTGTTTTTT
TRBJ1-6 . TRBV28 . CASSLPGEGSPLHF TGTGCCAGCAGTTTACCAGGGGAAGGTTCACCCCTCCACTTT
TRBJ2-3 . TRBV5-1 . CASSLLQSTDTQYF TGCGCCAGCAGCTTGTTACAGTCCACAGATACGCAGTATTTT
TRBJ1-6 TRBD1 TRBV28 few CASSLRDRGFNSPLHF TGTGCCAGCAGTTTACGGGACAGGGGGTTTAATTCACCCCTCCACTTT
TRBJ1-3 . TRBV27 few CASSTRQGNTIYF TGTGCCAGCAGTACCCGACAGGGAAACACCATATATTTT
TRBJ2-5 . TRBV27 . CASSFGAGETQYF TGTGCCAGCAGTTTCGGGGCTGGAGAGACCCAGTACTTC
TRBJ2-3 . TRBV27 . CASTPAGGTDTQYF TGTGCCAGCACCCCCGCTGGAGGGACAGATACGCAGTATTTT
TRBJ1-6 . TRBV2 few CASSEEERASVWWSSYNSPLHF TGTGCCAGCAGTGAAGAGGAGCGGGCGTCCGTTTGGTGGAGCTCCTATAATTCACCCCTCCACTTT
TRBJ2-7 . TRBV4-2 . CASSQVTGSYEQYF TGTGCCAGCAGCCAAGTTACAGGTTCCTACGAGCAGTACTTC
TRBJ2-1 TRBD1 TRBV9 . CASSVEGTGFGNEQFF TGTGCCAGCAGCGTAGAAGGGACAGGGTTTGGGAATGAGCAGTTCTTC
TRBJ2-3 . TRBV10-3 . CAISGSDTQYF TGTGCCATCAGTGGTTCAGATACGCAGTATTTT
TRBJ2-6 . TRBV7-3 few CASSLGVSGANVLTF TGTGCCAGCAGCTTAGGGGTATCTGGGGCCAACGTCCTGACTTTC
TRBJ2-1 TRBD2 TRBV5-1 . CASSLGLAGGYEQFF TGCGCCAGCAGCTTGGGACTAGCGGGGGGCTATGAGCAGTTCTTC
TRBJ2-3 . TRBV5-1 . CASSPWARTDTQYF TGCGCCAGCAGCCCTTGGGCCCGCACAGATACGCAGTATTTT
TRBJ1-5 . TRBV2 . CASRATNQPQHF TGTGCCAGCAGGGCGACCAATCAGCCCCAGCATTTT
TRBJ2-2 TRBD1 TRBV11-2 . CASSSSWGQRAGELFF TGTGCCAGCAGCTCGTCATGGGGACAGAGGGCCGGGGAGCTGTTTTTT
TRBJ2-3 . TRBV5-1 . CASSLSTDTQYF TGCGCCAGCAGCTTGTCCACAGATACGCAGTATTTT
TRBJ2-2 TRBD2 TRBV4-3 once CASSQVPSGFNTGELFF TGCGCCAGCAGCCAAGTCCCTAGCGGGTTTAACACCGGGGAGCTGTTTTTT
TRBJ2-5 TRBD2 TRBV30 . CACTRGVGETQYF TGTGCCTGCACGCGGGGGGTAGGAGAGACCCAGTACTTC
TRBJ2-1 . TRBV21-1 . CASSMDPPGYNEQFF TGTGCCAGCAGCATGGATCCGCCCGGGTACAATGAGCAGTTCTTC
TRBJ2-1 TRBD2 TRBV6-4 . CASRDRTGLARSSYNEQFF TGTGCCAGCAGGGACAGGACGGGACTAGCGCGAAGCTCCTACAATGAGCAGTTCTTC
TRBJ2-7 . TRBV28 . CASSSGLYEQYF TGTGCCAGCAGTTCGGGGCTTTACGAGCAGTACTTC
TRBJ1-1 . TRBV30 once CAWRPGANTEAFF TGTGCCTGGAGGCCAGGGGCGAACACTGAAGCTTTCTTT
TRBJ2-7 . TRBV5-5 . CASSFTYEQYF TGTGCCAGCAGCTTTACATACGAGCAGTACTTC
TRBJ2-3 TRBD2 TRBV11-2 once CASSTYTSGTDTQYF TGTGCCAGCAGCACCTATACTAGCGGCACAGATACGCAGTATTTT
TRBJ2-1 TRBD1 TRBV29-1 . CSVDRGLGEQFF TGCAGCGTAGACAGGGGGCTAGGTGAGCAGTTCTTC
TRBJ2-3 . TRBV5-6 . CASSLWQGPDTQYF TGTGCCAGCAGCTTGTGGCAGGGTCCGGATACGCAGTATTTT
TRBJ1-3 . TRBV12-3/TRBV12-4 few CASSGPGNTIYF TGTGCCAGCAGTGGTCCTGGAAACACCATATATTTT
TRBJ1-1 . TRBV28 . CASSVDRFGTEAFF TGTGCCAGCAGTGTTGACAGGTTTGGCACTGAAGCTTTCTTT
TRBJ2-4 TRBD1 TRBV9 . CASSVGRGRDIQYF TGTGCCAGCAGCGTAGGAAGGGGGCGGGACATTCAGTACTTC
TRBJ2-5 . TRBV11-3 . CASSLAPGAGETQYF TGTGCCAGCAGCTTAGCCCCGGGGGCGGGAGAGACCCAGTACTTC
TRBJ1-1 . TRBV19 . CASKNWRANTEAFF TGTGCCAGTAAAAATTGGAGAGCGAACACTGAAGCTTTCTTT
TRBJ1-3 . TRBV19 . CASSYEGFFSGNTIYF TGTGCCAGTAGTTACGAGGGCTTCTTCTCTGGAAACACCATATATTTT
TRBJ1-2 TRBD1 TRBV6-5 few CASSYSPDRGYYGYTF TGTGCCAGCAGTTACTCGCCCGACAGGGGGTACTATGGCTACACCTTC
TRBJ2-2 TRBD1 TRBV29-1 . CSVGDRGNTGELFF TGCAGCGTCGGGGACAGGGGAAACACCGGGGAGCTGTTTTTT
TRBJ2-3 . TRBV14 . CASSRVAVGTQYF TGTGCCAGCAGCCGAGTGGCGGTAGGTACGCAGTATTTT
TRBJ2-5 . TRBV7-8 . CASSRDGNFGSLGGTQYF TGTGCCAGCAGCCGAGACGGAAACTTTGGGTCCCTGGGAGGGACCCAGTACTTC
TRBJ2-1 . TRBV19 few CASSIGRRFNEQFF TGTGCCAGTAGTATAGGGCGTAGGTTCAATGAGCAGTTCTTC
TRBJ1-2 . TRBV28 . CASSLGGGRGYGYTF TGTGCCAGCAGTTTAGGCGGGGGCAGGGGCTATGGCTACACCTTC
TRBJ1-5 TRBD1 TRBV28 . CASLRGLGNQPQHF TGTGCCAGTTTGAGGGGGCTAGGCAATCAGCCCCAGCATTTT